These 23 T cell receptor beta chains share one sample of origin, sequenced in a study of blood T cell repertoires in COVID-19. Profiling relied on immunoSEQ multiplex PCR, and the TCRdb table lists in-frame clones only, not all of them. This table has more than 95,000 clones, 80% to 95% appearing once. The sample consisted of peripheral blood. The receptors were gathered from a man aged 45-60 years with COVID-19, enrolled during active disease.

The rearrangement links TRBV7-2 to TRBJ2-2; 9 bases align to TRBD2. V trimming: 7 bases; J trimming: 4 bases; junction bases outside the gene matches: 7. CDR3 size: 15 residues. CDR1 is SGHTA, CDR2 FQGNSA, per germline. The CDR3 bases are TGTGCCAGCACCCCCCTAGCGGGATTCACCGGGGAGCTGTTTTTT. The encoded protein is CASTPLAGFTGELFF. Full variable domain (missing parts from reference TRBV7-2 and TRBJ2-2): GAGVSQSPSNKVTEKGKDVELRCDPISGHTALYWYRQSLGQGLEFLIYFQGNSAPDKSGLPSDRFSAERTGGSVSTLTIQRTQQEDSAVYLCASTPLAGFTGELFFGEGSRLTVL.

V and J are TRBV19 and TRBJ2-5; 11 nucleotides agree with TRBD2. The CDR3 length is 16 residues. Germline CDR1 LNHDA, CDR2 SQIVND (reference sequence). J lost 0 bases, V lost 5 bases, and 5 bases had no gene match. DNA of the CDR3: TGTGCCAGTAGTCTGGGACTAGCGGCCAACCAAGAGACCCAGTACTTC. This translates into CASSLGLAANQETQYF. Filled out from reference TRBV19 and TRBJ2-5, the complete variable domain reads DGGITQSPKYLFRKEGQNVTLSCEQNLNHDAMYWYRQDPGQGLRLIYYSQIVNDFQKGDIAEGYSVSREKKESFPLTVTSAQKNPTAFYLCASSLGLAANQETQYFGPGTRLLVL.

The CDR3 DNA reads TGCAGCGTTGATGGCCCCTCCAGAGGCTACACCTTC. Translated, it gives CSVDGPSRGYTF. The J gene is TRBJ1-2, the V gene TRBV29-1; D is uncertain. The germline gives CDR1 SQVTM, CDR2 ANQGSEA. V gave up 3 bases and J gave up 8 bases, with 13 bases separating them. The CDR3 has 12 residues. Full variable domain (rest looked up from reference TRBV29-1 and TRBJ1-2): SAVISQKPSRDICQRGTSLTIQCQVDSQVTMMFWYRQQPGQSLTLIATANQGSEATYESGFVIDKFPISRPNLTFSTLTVSNMSPEDSSIYLCSVDGPSRGYTFGSGTRLTVV.

This chain links TRBV6-5 with TRBJ2-3; D might be TRBD2 (5 bases). CDR1 and CDR2 from the germline V gene are MNHEY and SVGAGI. The V end was cut by 2 bases, the J end by 11 bases, with 23 bases between. The CDR3 sequence is 16 residues long. Here the CDR3 reads CASSYLREIGLVEQYF. CDR3 in DNA: TGTGCCAGCAGTTACCTACGGGAAATAGGTCTAGTTGAGCAGTATTTT.

This clone was found a few times. This chain links TRBV27 with TRBJ2-7; TRBD2 matches 12 bases. CDR1 MNHEY and CDR2 SMNVEV come from the germline V gene (reference sequence). V trimming: 0 bases; J trimming: 6 bases; junction bases outside the gene matches: 0. The CDR3 consists of 14 residues. CDR3: CASSLSGLAGEQYF. CDR3 bases: TGTGCCAGCAGTTTATCGGGACTAGCGGGCGAGCAGTACTTC.

This CDR3 reads CASSARLSSGELFF. The CDR3 DNA sequence: TGTGCCAGCAGCGCCCGTTTGAGTAGCGGGGAGCTGTTTTTT. The J gene is TRBJ2-2, the V gene TRBV9; D gene ambiguous. CDR3 size: 14 residues. Trimming stripped 3 bases from V and 7 bases from J, with 13 bases between. The germline gives CDR1 SGDLS, CDR2 YYNGEE.

The genes are TRBV7-6 and TRBJ2-5, with 11 positions matching TRBD1. The CDR3 runs 16 residues. CDR1 and CDR2 from the germline V gene are SGHVS and FNYEAQ. V lost 1 base, J lost 4 bases, and 5 bases stayed unmatched. The CDR3 protein is CASSLGEDRGPETQYF. CDR3 bases: TGTGCCAGCAGCTTAGGGGAGGACAGGGGGCCAGAGACCCAGTACTTC.

V is TRBV18 and J is TRBJ1-5, with D uncertain. Germline V gene lookup returns CDR1 KGHSH and CDR2 LQKENI. This CDR3 is built from 15 residues. V lost 3 bases and J 0 bases, leaving 9 bases between the germline ends. Written as DNA, the CDR3 is TGTGCCAGCTCACCCCATCCAAATAGCAATCAGCCCCAGCATTTT. Protein sequence: CASSPHPNSNQPQHF.

V usage is TRBV21-1 and J usage is TRBJ1-6; no DNA check was done on the table's D call, TRBD1. TRBV21-1 is termed a pseudogene. This CDR3 comprises 16 residues. The CDR3 loop is CASSPRQGTDYSPLHF. The CDR3 DNA follows: TGTGCCAGCAGCCCGCGACAGGGGACGGATTATTCACCCCTCCACTTT.

V usage is TRBV11-2 and J usage is TRBJ1-6, with 10 nucleotides matching TRBD1. CDR1 and CDR2 (germline): SGHAT, FQNNGV. This CDR3 has 16 amino acids. The V gene end was trimmed by 3 bases and the J gene end by 7 bases; junction bases not matched to a gene: 6. The DNA for the CDR3 is TGTGCCAGCAGCTTCGGACAGGGGGTTAAGAATTCACCCCTCCACTTT. It codes for CASSFGQGVKNSPLHF.

In this sample, this clone turned up a few times. This chain joins TRBV4-1 and TRBJ2-1; 11 nucleotides match TRBD2. The CDR3 has 15 residues. The junction had 1 base not matched to a gene; V was cut back by 1 base and J by 5 bases. Germline V gene data show CDR1 as MGHRA and CDR2 as YSYEKL. Here the CDR3 DNA reads TGCGCCAGCAGCCAAGTGGGACTAGCGGACAATGAGCAGTTCTTC. Its protein is CASSQVGLADNEQFF.

The chain joins TRBV4-2 to TRBJ1-5; possible D gene TRBD1, 6 bases. Deletions cut 1 base from V and 0 bases from J, with 10 bases between. Germline CDR1 LGHNA, CDR2 YNFKEQ. The CDR3 runs to 16 residues. The CDR3 bases are TGTGCCAGCAGCCAAGGGGACATCCTTAGCAATCAGCCCCAGCATTTT. This codes for CASSQGDILSNQPQHF.

The gene calls are TRBV5-1 and TRBJ2-6; D ambiguous. The CDR3 sequence is 17 residues long. The germline V gene has CDR1 SGHRS and CDR2 YFSETQ. The V gene lost 2 bases and the J gene lost 0 bases, with 12 bases spanning the gap. The CDR3 DNA reads TGCGCCAGCAGCTTTCAGTTAGCAAGCTCTGGGGCCAACGTCCTGACTTTC. Translating gives CASSFQLASSGANVLTF.

This chain joins TRBV27 and TRBJ2-6; 7 bases fit TRBD1. CDR1 and CDR2 (germline): MNHEY, SMNVEV (reference sequence). V shed 3 bases, J shed 4 bases, and the junction held 12 bases outside the gene matches. CDR3 length equals 18 residues. This CDR3 reads CASSFDREPLRGANVLTF. In DNA, the CDR3 is TGTGCCAGCAGTTTCGACAGGGAACCTTTAAGAGGGGCCAACGTCCTGACTTTC.

This chain links TRBV7-9 with TRBJ1-2; TRBD1 agrees at 7 bases. Germline assignment: CDR1 SEHNR and CDR2 FQNEAQ (reference sequence). V gave up 6 bases and J gave up 0 bases; unmatched junction bases: 7. CDR3 size: 15 residues. The CDR3 loop is CASRNRDSPNYGYTF. CDR3 in DNA: TGTGCCAGCAGGAACCGGGACAGCCCTAACTATGGCTACACCTTC.

J is TRBJ1-2 and V is TRBV10-3, with 7 bases identical to TRBD1. The V segment lost 2 bases and the J segment 0 bases; nucleotides outside the gene matches: 0. This CDR3 has 14 amino acids. The germline V gene encodes CDR1 ENHRY and CDR2 SYGVKD. The CDR3 is CAISETGANYGYTF. The CDR3 coding sequence is TGTGCCATCAGTGAGACAGGGGCTAACTATGGCTACACCTTC.

The chain recombines TRBV19 with TRBJ1-5, with D uncertain. Looked up from germline, CDR1 is LNHDA and CDR2 is SQIVND (reference sequence). This CDR3 is built from 13 residues. Trimming removed 10 bases from V and 5 bases from J, with 15 bases in between. This CDR3 is CATGGSRDQPQHF. Written as DNA, the CDR3 is TGTGCCACGGGCGGGAGCCGGGATCAGCCCCAGCATTTT.

This clone was seen just once. This chain joins TRBV19 and TRBJ2-6, with 9 bases identical to TRBD1. Germline lookup yields CDR1 LNHDA and CDR2 SQIVND (reference sequence). The CDR3 is 16 residues long. The ends lost 7 bases at V and 0 bases at J; junction bases unmatched: 4. The CDR3 DNA is TGTGCCAGTACCGGGACAGGGACCTCTGGGGCCAACGTCCTGACTTTC. This sequence encodes CASTGTGTSGANVLTF.

The rearrangement uses TRBV7-8 and TRBJ2-7; possibly TRBD1 for D (6 bases). CDR1 SGHVS and CDR2 FQNEAQ come from the germline V gene. The CDR3 is 15 residues long. The germline V and J ends were trimmed by 1 base and 1 base, with 11 bases remaining between them. CDR3 DNA: TGTGCCAGCAGCTTAGGTGGGACATCTTCCTACGAGCAGTACGTC. Translation: CASSLGGTSSYEQYV.

In its sample, this clone was seen once. The CDR3 here is CASSLARSSATNEKLFF. Here the CDR3 DNA reads TGTGCCAGCAGCTTAGCCCGCTCTTCGGCAACTAATGAAAAACTGTTTTTT. The V call is TRBV7-9, the J call TRBJ1-4; D gene unclear. In germline, CDR1 is SEHNR, CDR2 FQNEAQ (reference sequence). V lost 0 bases, J lost 0 bases, and 11 bases lay in between. This CDR3 comprises 17 residues.

The sample holds a few counts of this clone. The chain couples TRBV7-9 to TRBJ2-2; the D is unclear. V was shortened by 5 bases and J by 6 bases, with 7 bases between the two germline ends. The CDR3 extends over 12 amino acids. Looked up from germline, CDR1 is SEHNR and CDR2 is FQNEAQ (reference sequence). The CDR3 loop reads CASSVSAGELFF. CDR3 in DNA: TGTGCCAGCAGCGTGTCGGCCGGGGAGCTGTTTTTT.

This chain uses TRBV9 with TRBJ2-3, with TRBD2 as a possible D gene (6 bases). Germline V gene lookup returns CDR1 SGDLS and CDR2 YYNGEE. V was shortened by 0 bases and J by 0 bases, with 26 bases between the two germline ends. The CDR3 covers 21 residues. The CDR3 sequence: CASSVADKLMGLATSTDTQYF. CDR3 in DNA: TGTGCCAGCAGCGTAGCGGACAAGCTGATGGGGCTAGCGACTAGCACAGATACGCAGTATTTT.

The CDR3 region is CASSLLRGSETQYF. CDR3 nucleotide sequence: TGCGCCAGCAGCTTGTTACGGGGGTCAGAGACCCAGTACTTC. The chain joins TRBV5-1 to TRBJ2-5, with D perhaps matching TRBD2 (6 bases). This CDR3 has 14 amino acids. The germline V gene has CDR1 SGHRS and CDR2 YFSETQ. Trimming left V 1 base short and J 4 bases short, with 11 bases between.